This TCR beta chain emerged from a study of beta chain features in type 1 diabetes. Each donor gave one heparinised blood draw averaging around 120 mL. Expressed TCRB transcripts were sequenced, since all the RNA that had been isolated was reverse transcribed. TCRdb's copy holds only in-frame clones and misses some; the assay was immunoSEQ multiplex PCR. The sample carries around 430,000 clones, roughly 31% recorded once. V dropped 0 bases and J dropped 6 bases, with 6 bases sitting between them. This CDR3 contains 13 residues. The germline V gene has CDR1 SNHLY and CDR2 FYNNEI. The sample consisted of naive CD4+ T cells from blood. The source of this sequence is a man in his late teens or twenties in good health. V usage is TRBV2 and J usage is TRBJ2-1; D ambiguous. The CDR3 DNA is TGTGCCAGCAGTGAAGCAGTCGGCAATGAGCAGTTCTTC. It is translated as CASSEAVGNEQFF.